Below, 15 T cell receptor beta chains from the same sample are listed, as sequenced in a study of shared clonotypes between healthy human individuals. TCRdb keeps only in-frame clones here, not all; method: immunoSEQ multiplex PCR. The repertoire has 490,000 or so clones, 79% of them found once; the top ten carry approximately 12%. Sequencing used PBMCs. These receptors all stem from a middle-aged woman in good health. Some clones in this sample may be carry-over from other donors' samples.

Points on this clone: Other DNA sequences in the same sample also yield this CDR3. The chain couples TRBV6-1 to TRBJ1-2; no definite D call. V was clipped by 2 bases and J by 4 bases, with 5 bases between them. Germline CDR1 is MNHNS and CDR2 is SASEGT. The CDR3 loop spans 12 amino acids. The CDR3 nucleotides are TGTGCCAGCAGTGAATTGGGCTATGGCTACACCTTC. Translated: CASSELGYGYTF.

The rearrangement links TRBV30 to TRBJ1-6; 7 bases map to TRBD1. Unmatched junction bases numbered 7, after V lost 8 bases and J lost 9 bases. Per germline, CDR1 GTSNPN and CDR2 SVGIG (reference sequence). This CDR3 contains 12 residues. The CDR3 sequence is CAADRVTSPLHF. The CDR3 DNA reads as TGTGCCGCCGACAGGGTTACTTCACCCCTCCACTTT.

On this clone itself: This may be a read error: a much more frequent sequence differs by one nucleotide. The conserved closing phenylalanine or tryptophan is absent in this CDR3, likely reflecting a read error. The V gene is TRBV28, the J gene TRBJ2-4; D gene ambiguous. The V gene lost 6 bases and the J gene lost 6 bases, with 12 bases spanning the gap. The CDR3 is 13 residues long. The germline gives CDR1 MDHEN, CDR2 SYDVKM. As DNA, the CDR3 is TGTGCCAGCAGGAGGAAATCAAGAAACATTCAGTACATC. Protein product: CASRRKSRNIQYI.

This clone came up once. The chain uses TRBV19 and TRBJ2-7; the D gene is possibly TRBD1 (5 bases). Between the trimmed V and J ends, which lost 3 bases and 2 bases, there was a span of 8 bases. This CDR3 spans 13 amino acids. Germline V gene data show CDR1 as LNHDA and CDR2 as SQIVND (reference sequence). The chain's CDR3 is CASSIEGAYEQYF. Here the CDR3 DNA reads TGTGCCAGTAGTATTGAAGGGGCCTACGAGCAGTACTTC.

The chain employs TRBV6-1 and TRBJ2-2, with D perhaps TRBD1 (5 bases). Looked up from germline, CDR1 is MNHNS and CDR2 is SASEGT. The CDR3 totals 14 residues. V gave up 2 bases and J gave up 3 bases, with 7 bases separating them. The CDR3 reads CASSEPRDTGELFF. CDR3 DNA sequence: TGTGCCAGCAGTGAACCCAGGGACACCGGGGAGCTGTTTTTT.

As for this clone: As the CDR3 is not closed by the conserved phenylalanine or tryptophan, this likely results from a read error. This chain links TRBV4-1 with TRBJ1-5; D unresolved. CDR3 length: 16 residues. V lost 0 bases to trimming and J lost 1 base, with 10 bases between them. Germline loops: CDR1 MGHRA, CDR2 YSYEKL. CDR3 in DNA: TGCGCCAGCAGCCAAGACGGAGGTTGGAGCAATCAGCCCCAGCATTCT. Amino acids: CASSQDGGWSNQPQHS.

V usage is TRBV5-1 and J usage is TRBJ1-2; no reliable D call. The length of the CDR3 is 17 residues. Looked up from germline, CDR1 is SGHRS and CDR2 is YFSETQ. Trimming shortened V by 4 bases and J by 4 bases, and 23 bases separated the two germline ends. The DNA for the CDR3 is TGCGCCAGCAGCACGGAACCGGGCCTCCTAAGTGGCTATGGCTACACCTTC. It is translated as CASSTEPGLLSGYGYTF.

The rearrangement uses TRBV30 and TRBJ2-3; D not resolved. Germline V gene data show CDR1 as GTSNPN and CDR2 as SVGIG (reference sequence). The CDR3 spans 14 residues. V was trimmed by 3 bases and J by 0 bases, leaving 10 bases between them. CDR3 sequence reads: CAWSLPPSTDTQYF. CDR3 in DNA: TGTGCCTGGAGCCTACCCCCTAGCACAGATACGCAGTATTTT. Looking up the rest from reference TRBV30 and TRBJ2-3 gives the full variable domain: SQTIHQWPATLVQPVGSPLSLECTVEGTSNPNLYWYRQAAGRGLQLLFYSVGIGQISSEVPQNLSASRPQDRQFILSSKKLLLSDSGFYLCAWSLPPSTDTQYFGPGTRLTVL.

V gene TRBV2 combines with J gene TRBJ1-1, with D possibly TRBD1 on 6 matching bases. CDR1 SNHLY and CDR2 FYNNEI come from the germline V gene. The CDR3 has 15 amino acids. V was trimmed by 2 bases and J by 4 bases, leaving 14 bases between them. This CDR3 reads CASSESQGFGTEAFF. The CDR3 nucleotides are TGTGCCAGCAGTGAATCCCAGGGGTTTGGCACTGAAGCTTTCTTT.

This clone was recorded once. Other DNA variants within this sample encode the same CDR3. The genes are TRBV30 and TRBJ2-3; D unclear. The CDR3 consists of 12 residues. V lost 1 base, J lost 2 bases, and 4 bases lay in between. The germline gives CDR1 GTSNPN, CDR2 SVGIG (reference sequence). The CDR3 spells CAWSGSTDTQYF. As DNA, the CDR3 is TGTGCCTGGAGTGGGTCCACAGATACGCAGTATTTT.

The chain links TRBV6-1 to TRBJ2-3; a possible D gene is TRBD2 (6 bases). V was trimmed by 6 bases and J by 0 bases, leaving 13 bases between them. CDR1 and CDR2 (germline): MNHNS, SASEGT. CDR3 length equals 15 residues. The CDR3 loop reads CASRRTTQSTDTQYF. The CDR3 nucleotides read TGTGCCAGCAGGAGGACTACACAAAGCACAGATACGCAGTATTTT.

The chain recombines TRBV19 with TRBJ2-1, with D possibly matching TRBD1 (5 bases). Trimming stripped 6 bases from V and 3 bases from J, with 6 bases between. The CDR3 contains 12 residues. Germline CDR1 and CDR2: LNHDA and SQIVND (reference sequence). Written as DNA, the CDR3 is TGTGCCAGTAGCGACAGCTACAATGAGCAGTTCTTC. Translating it yields CASSDSYNEQFF.

The gene calls are TRBV25-1 and TRBJ2-2, with D maybe TRBD2 (6 bases). V was cut by 5 bases and J by 4 bases, with 11 bases left in between. CDR3 length: 14 amino acids. In germline, CDR1 is MGHDK, CDR2 SYGVNS. CDR3 bases: TGTGCCAGCAGTAACACCGGGGGCACCGGGGAGCTGTTTTTT. Protein sequence: CASSNTGGTGELFF. Full variable domain (missing parts from reference TRBV25-1 and TRBJ2-2): EADIYQTPRYLVIGTGKKITLECSQTMGHDKMYWYQQDPGMELHLIHYSYGVNSTEKGDLSSESTVSRIRTEHFPLTLESARPSHTSQYLCASSNTGGTGELFFGEGSRLTVL.

This clone occurred once. This chain joins TRBV6-1 and TRBJ1-4; possible D gene TRBD1, 5 bases. This CDR3 has 14 residues. In germline, CDR1 is MNHNS, CDR2 SASEGT. Trimming stripped 4 bases from V and 4 bases from J, with 10 bases between. The CDR3 reads CASSGRGYNEKLFF. As DNA, the CDR3 is TGTGCCAGCAGTGGTCGGGGCTATAATGAAAAACTGTTTTTT.

The V and J genes are TRBV28 and TRBJ1-2; 8 positions agree with TRBD1. The CDR3 totals 16 residues. V was clipped by 5 bases and J by 1 base; unmatched bases: 9. Germline V gene lookup returns CDR1 MDHEN and CDR2 SYDVKM. CDR3 nucleotide sequence: TGTGCCAGCAGTACGGGACAGGTGCCAATTAACTATGGCTACACCTTC. It translates to CASSTGQVPINYGYTF.